This TCR beta chain came from a study of Ad26.COV2.S vaccination and SARS-CoV-2 variants. Study overall: Donor got 5x10^10 or 1x10^11 viral particles of Ad26.COV2.S.

Study results and caveats: Responses of spike-specific T cells (both CD8+ and CD4+) reportedly showed substantial breadth after vaccination. Vaccine recipients and placebo recipients showed similar non-spike TCR breadth. Placebo recipients had lower spike-specific TCR breadth than vaccine recipients.

With 5 bases removed from V and 4 bases from J, the gap between germline ends came to 17 bases. The CDR3 consists of 15 residues. CDR1 is LNHDA and CDR2 is SQIVND in the germline V gene (reference sequence). Clones were read by immunoSEQ multiplex PCR, and TCRdb kept only the in-frame ones, dropping some. This table holds 400,000 to 450,000 clones, about nine tenths found once. Comment on this clone: Antigen specificity is unknown.

The treatment: 19 received Ad26.COV2.S at low or high dose, single or two shots; about five received placebo; per-sample allocation not given. Sampling took place 63 days after the first vaccine or placebo injection. This sequence was found in a person between 18 and 59 years old who received the Ad26.COV2.S COVID-19 vaccine or a placebo. The material sequenced was peripheral blood, taken in a trial of Ad26.COV2.S vaccine versus placebo. The J gene is TRBJ1-2, the V gene TRBV19; D gene uncertain. The CDR3 loop reads CASSFWTDYRYGYTF. The CDR3 DNA reads TGTGCCAGTAGTTTCTGGACGGACTACCGCTATGGCTACACCTTC.